A selection of T cell receptor beta chains follows, all from one sample in a study of response to subunit inactivated influenza vaccine. Each CDR3 protein gets one entry after TCRdb re-called the RT-PCR reads with MiXCR. The data show 750,000 to 850,000 distinct CDR3 sequences, with under 20% seen just once and roughly 10% held by the top ten. The input for sequencing was PBMCs from blood, taken less than 6 days after vaccination. The origin of the receptors is a man over 45 who received an inactivated influenza vaccine. Each CDR3 is given with its conserved first and last residue. The D gene is left open where the match is weak. Size is omitted from some rows. Given values are once, few, many or a class for expanded clones.

cdr3_aa	cdr3_nt	v_call	clone_size	j_call	d_call
CASSVEGGRAPYEQYF	TGTGCCAGCAGCGTAGAGGGCGGGAGGGCCCCCTACGAGCAGTACTTC	TRBV9	few	TRBJ2-7	TRBD2
CSVELASGGEDTQYF	TGCAGCGTTGAATTAGCTAGCGGGGGAGAAGATACGCAGTATTTT	TRBV29-1	few	TRBJ2-3	TRBD2
CASRTGLAGGPSYEQYF	TGTGCCAGCAGGACGGGACTAGCGGGAGGGCCGTCCTACGAGCAGTACTTC	TRBV6-1	few	TRBJ2-7	TRBD2
CASSPRVTPYNEQFF	TGTGCCAGCAGCCCCAGAGTGACCCCCTACAATGAGCAGTTCTTC	TRBV12-3/TRBV12-4	NA	TRBJ2-1	NA
CASSAHVSTDTQYF	TGTGCCAGCAGTGCGCACGTATCCACAGATACGCAGTATTTT	TRBV2	NA	TRBJ2-3	NA
CASSPGTGWEQYF	TGTGCCAGCTCACCAGGGACAGGGTGGGAGCAGTACTTC	TRBV18	NA	TRBJ2-7	TRBD1
CATSDSDRGVYEQYF	TGTGCCACCAGTGACTCGGACAGGGGGGTCTACGAGCAGTACTTC	TRBV24-1	NA	TRBJ2-7	TRBD1
CASSYRQGTGELFF	TGTGCCAGCAGCTACCGACAGGGGACCGGGGAGCTGTTTTTT	TRBV7-2	NA	TRBJ2-2	TRBD1
CASSQALGQGTGELFF	TGCGCCAGCAGCCAAGCGCTGGGACAGGGTACCGGGGAGCTGTTTTTT	TRBV4-1	NA	TRBJ2-2	TRBD1
CASSLESSQPQHF	TGTGCCAGCAGCTTAGAGTCTAGTCAGCCCCAGCATTTT	TRBV7-2	NA	TRBJ1-5	NA
CASRPAYRAHSGNTIYF	TGTGCCAGCAGACCTGCCTACAGGGCTCACTCTGGAAACACCATATATTTT	TRBV7-2	NA	TRBJ1-3	NA
CASSLGPGTPGNEQFF	TGCGCCAGCAGCTTGGGTCCGGGGACCCCGGGGAATGAGCAGTTCTTC	TRBV5-1	few	TRBJ2-1	NA
CASSQDQLRVYEQYF	TGTGCCAGCAGTCAAGATCAGCTGCGGGTTTACGAGCAGTACTTC	TRBV6-2/TRBV6-3	few	TRBJ2-7	NA
CSARDVAGGQETQYF	TGCAGTGCTAGAGATGTCGCGGGGGGGCAAGAGACCCAGTACTTC	TRBV20-1	NA	TRBJ2-5	TRBD2
CASSLAFSQDYGYTF	TGTGCCAGCAGCTTAGCTTTCTCCCAGGACTATGGCTACACCTTC	TRBV7-2	few	TRBJ1-2	NA
CASSYSFAGGPGDGEQYF	TGTGCCAGCAGTTACTCCTTCGCGGGAGGGCCGGGAGACGGCGAGCAGTACTTC	TRBV6-5	few	TRBJ2-7	TRBD2
CASSISGTGAMNTEAFF	TGTGCCAGCAGCATATCTGGGACAGGGGCGATGAACACTGAAGCTTTCTTT	TRBV7-2	few	TRBJ1-1	TRBD1
CAINGQGVTDTQYF	TGTGCCATCAATGGACAGGGTGTGACAGATACGCAGTATTTT	TRBV10-3	NA	TRBJ2-3	TRBD1
CASSYYSGTRSADTQYF	TGTGCCAGCAGCTATTACTCCGGGACTAGGTCTGCAGATACGCAGTATTTT	TRBV5-6	NA	TRBJ2-3	TRBD2
CASSLFTTSTDTQYF	TGTGCCAGCAGCTTATTCACGACTAGCACAGATACGCAGTATTTT	TRBV7-2	many	TRBJ2-3	NA
CASSGSGDRGYEQYF	TGTGCCAGCAGTGGAAGTGGAGACAGGGGTTACGAGCAGTACTTC	TRBV6-1	NA	TRBJ2-7	TRBD1
CASSLSISYEQYF	TGTGCCAGTTCCCTGTCCATTTCCTACGAGCAGTACTTC	TRBV28	NA	TRBJ2-7	NA
CASSVGVGRNGYTF	TGTGCCAGCAGCGTAGGGGTAGGGCGGAATGGCTACACCTTC	TRBV9	many	TRBJ1-2	NA